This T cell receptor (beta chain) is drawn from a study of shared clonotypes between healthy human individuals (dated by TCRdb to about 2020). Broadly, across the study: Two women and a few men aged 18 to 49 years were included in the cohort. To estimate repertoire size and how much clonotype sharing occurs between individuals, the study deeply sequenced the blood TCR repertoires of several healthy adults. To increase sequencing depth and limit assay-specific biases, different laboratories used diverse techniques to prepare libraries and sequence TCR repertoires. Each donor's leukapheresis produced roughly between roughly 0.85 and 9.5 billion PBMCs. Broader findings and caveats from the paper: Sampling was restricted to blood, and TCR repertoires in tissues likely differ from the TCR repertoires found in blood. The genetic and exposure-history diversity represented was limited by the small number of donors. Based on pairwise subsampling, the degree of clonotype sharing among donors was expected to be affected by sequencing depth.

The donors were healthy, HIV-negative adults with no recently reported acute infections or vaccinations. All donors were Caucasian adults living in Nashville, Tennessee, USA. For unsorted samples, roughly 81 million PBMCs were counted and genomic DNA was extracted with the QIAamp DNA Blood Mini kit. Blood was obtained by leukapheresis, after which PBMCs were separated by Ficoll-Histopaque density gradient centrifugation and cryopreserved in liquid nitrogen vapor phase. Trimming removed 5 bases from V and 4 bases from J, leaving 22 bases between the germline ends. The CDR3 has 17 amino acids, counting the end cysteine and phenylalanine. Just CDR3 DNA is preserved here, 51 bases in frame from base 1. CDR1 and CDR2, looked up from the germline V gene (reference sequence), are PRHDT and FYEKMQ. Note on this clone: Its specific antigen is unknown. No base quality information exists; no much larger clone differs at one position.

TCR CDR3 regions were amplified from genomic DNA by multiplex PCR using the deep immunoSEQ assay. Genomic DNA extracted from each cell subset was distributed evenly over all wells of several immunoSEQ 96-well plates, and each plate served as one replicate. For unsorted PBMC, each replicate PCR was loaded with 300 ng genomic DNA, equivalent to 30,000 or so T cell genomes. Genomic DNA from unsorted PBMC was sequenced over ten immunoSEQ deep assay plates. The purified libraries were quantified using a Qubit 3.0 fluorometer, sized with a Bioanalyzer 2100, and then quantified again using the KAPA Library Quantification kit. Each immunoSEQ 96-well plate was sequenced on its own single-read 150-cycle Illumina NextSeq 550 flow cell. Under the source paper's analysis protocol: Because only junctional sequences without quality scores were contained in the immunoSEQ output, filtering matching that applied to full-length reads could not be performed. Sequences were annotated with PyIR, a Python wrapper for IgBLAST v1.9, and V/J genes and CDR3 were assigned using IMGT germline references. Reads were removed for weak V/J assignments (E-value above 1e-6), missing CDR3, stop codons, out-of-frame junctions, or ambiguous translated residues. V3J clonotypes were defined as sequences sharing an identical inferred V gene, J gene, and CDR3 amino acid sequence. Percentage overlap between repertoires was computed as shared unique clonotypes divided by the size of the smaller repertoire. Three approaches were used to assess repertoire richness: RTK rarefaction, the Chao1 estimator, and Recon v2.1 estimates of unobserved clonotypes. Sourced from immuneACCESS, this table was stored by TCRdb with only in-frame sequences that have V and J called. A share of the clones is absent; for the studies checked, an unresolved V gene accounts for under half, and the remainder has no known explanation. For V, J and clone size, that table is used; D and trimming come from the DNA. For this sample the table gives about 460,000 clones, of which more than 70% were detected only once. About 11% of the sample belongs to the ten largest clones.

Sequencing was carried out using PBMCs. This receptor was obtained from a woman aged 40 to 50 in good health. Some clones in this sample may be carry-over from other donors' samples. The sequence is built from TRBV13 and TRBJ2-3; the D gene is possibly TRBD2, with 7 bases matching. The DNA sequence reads TGTGCCAGCAGCCCCCCCCTAGCGGCATGGGGGCCAGATACGCAGTATTTT. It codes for CASSPPLAAWGPDTQYF.